The entry below gives a single T cell receptor beta chain sequence along with its context. This clone's antigen is unknown. The source of the sample is a study of CXCR3-negative and CXCR3-positive naive CD8 T cells (dated by TCRdb to about 2019). About the full investigation: In total, 130 million to 150 million TRB reads were obtained, or roughly 1.5 +/- 0.3 million reads per library. TRBV-TRBJ cluster analysis included naive subsets from roughly 5 donors and memory cells from 3 donors. The diversity and physicochemical repertoire analyses included some 11 donors pooled from two independent experiments.

The paper's findings and limits, for the study overall: Freshly isolated PBMCs were used for most assays because CXCR3 expression went down partially after cryopreservation. Both naive subsets had comparably high repertoire diversity, while memory CD8+ T cells had much lower repertoire diversity. Because surface CD5, which is linked to self-reactivity in mice, was comparable between the naive subsets, TCR interaction strength was also inferred from TRB CDR3 physicochemical properties. TRBV-TRBJ usage was similar between naive CXCR3-negative and CXCR3-positive cells from the same donor, while memory cells showed distinct patterns. TRB CDR3s from CXCR3-positive naive cells showed higher hydrophobicity (lower Kidera factor 4), lower energy, and higher strength and volume indices than CXCR3-negative naive cells.

The instrument was a NextSeq 550. The Human TCR Profiling Kit (MiLaboratory) was used to prepare UMI-labeled 5' RACE TRB cDNA libraries. The full amount of extracted RNA was used for cDNA synthesis, and the full amount of resulting cDNA was used for PCR amplification. Libraries were prepared in parallel using an identical number of PCR cycles. Per the source publication's procedure: With a requirement of at least two reads per UMI, MIGEC and MiXCR extracted about 50,000 +/- 10,000 unique UMI-labeled TRB cDNA molecules per library. On average, each library contained roughly 40,000 +/- 10,000 functional in-frame TRB CDR3 nucleotide clonotypes without stop codons. Diversity metrics, including normalized Shannon-Wiener and Chao1, were computed in VDJtools after downsampling to 5000 UMI-labeled TRB molecules per sample. Clonotype-size-weighted physicochemical properties of the central five CDR3 residues (interaction energy, strength, volume and Kidera factor 4) were computed in VDJtools. After reprocessing by TCRdb, each CDR3 protein sequence is one entry, and no DNA is given. The V and J calls, along with clone size, are taken from TCRdb and not from the paper's own processing. The sample's table lists a count of some 150,000 distinct CDR3 sequences. The ten biggest clones cover nearly 0.5% of the sample.

Measured from the cysteine to the phenylalanine, the CDR3 is 14 residues long. No DNA has been recorded. Based on the germline V gene, the CDR1 and CDR2 sequences are SQVTM and ANQGSEA. Each CD8+ T cell subset was flow-sorted in triplicate, with roughly 330,000 cells per subset placed directly into RLT lysis buffer. To exclude memory contaminants, naive CD8+ T cells were stringently defined as CD45RO-CCR7+CD27+CD95-. Peripheral blood mononuclear cells were isolated from buffy coats by standard density gradient centrifugation. A FACSAria III was used to flow-sort naive CXCR3-negative and CXCR3-positive CD8+ T cells. Total RNA was extracted from sorted cells using an RNeasy Mini Kit.

Sequencing was done on a sample of naive CXCR3+ CD8+ T cells from blood. In light of the paper, this sample's cell subset or site label describes: CD45RO-CCR7+CD27+CD95- naive CD8+ T cells expressing CXCR3 (TNR3+). This sequence originates from a human donor in good health. Some clones in this sample may be carry-over from other donors' samples. The sequence joins TRBV29-1 to TRBJ2-7; there is no DNA to check the TCRdb D call of TRBD1. The CDR3 region reads CSVAGHGVDYEQYF.